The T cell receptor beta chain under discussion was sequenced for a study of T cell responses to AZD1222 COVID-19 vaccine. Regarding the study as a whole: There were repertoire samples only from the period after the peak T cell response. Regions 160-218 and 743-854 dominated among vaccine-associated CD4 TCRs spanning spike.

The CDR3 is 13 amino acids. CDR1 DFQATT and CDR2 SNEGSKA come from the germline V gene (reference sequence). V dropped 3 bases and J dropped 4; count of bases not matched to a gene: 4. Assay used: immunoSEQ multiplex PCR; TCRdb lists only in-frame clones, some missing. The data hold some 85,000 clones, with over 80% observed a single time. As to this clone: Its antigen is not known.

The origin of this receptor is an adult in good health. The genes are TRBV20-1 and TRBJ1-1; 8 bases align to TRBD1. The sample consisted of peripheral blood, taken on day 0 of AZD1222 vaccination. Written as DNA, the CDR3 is TGCAGTGCTAGTCGAACAGGGGGCACTGAAGCTTTCTTT. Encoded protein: CSASRTGGTEAFF.